A selection of T cell receptor beta chains follows, all from one sample in a study of cytotoxic CD8 clonotypes in ibrutinib-treated CLL. Repertoires were generated with immunoSEQ multiplex PCR, while TCRdb's copy carries only in-frame clones and drops some. The table includes approximately 91,000 clones, roughly 80% detected once. The sample here was PBMCs, taken after 12 months of ibrutinib treatment. The receptors were sampled from a human donor with chronic lymphocytic leukemia. The CDR3 runs from the conserved cysteine through the conserved F or W. A D gene is named only where the DNA matches it firmly. Clone size, where shown, is once, few, many, or a class for clones that have expanded.

d_call j_call clone_size v_call cdr3_aa cdr3_nt
NA TRBJ2-5 NA TRBV7-2 CASSLAPPETQYF TGTGCCAGCAGCTTAGCGCCCCCCGAGACCCAGTACTTC
NA TRBJ1-5 once TRBV27 CASRHSASNQPQHF TGTGCCAGCAGACACTCAGCTAGCAATCAGCCCCAGCATTTT
TRBD1 TRBJ1-1 NA TRBV7-2 CASSSTGGVTEAFF TGTGCCAGCAGCTCCACAGGGGGGGTCACTGAAGCTTTCTTT
NA TRBJ1-1 NA TRBV5-4 CASSSRRKDTEAFF TGTGCCAGCAGCTCCAGGAGAAAGGACACTGAAGCTTTCTTT
NA TRBJ1-5 NA TRBV7-2 CASSRGQYQPQHF TGTGCCAGCAGCCGAGGACAGTATCAGCCCCAGCATTTT
NA TRBJ2-5 few TRBV5-1 CASTRTSEEETQYF TGCGCCAGCACCCGGACCAGCGAGGAGGAGACCCAGTACTTC
TRBD1 TRBJ2-7 NA TRBV11-2 CASSLDRAREQYF TGTGCCAGCAGCTTGGACAGGGCGCGCGAGCAGTACTTC
TRBD1 TRBJ2-1 NA TRBV4-1 CASSPDRGANNEQFF TGCGCCAGCAGCCCCGACAGGGGGGCCAACAATGAGCAGTTCTTC
NA TRBJ1-2 NA TRBV11-2 CASSLVGAYGYTF TGTGCCAGCAGCTTAGTGGGGGCCTATGGCTACACCTTC
NA TRBJ1-2 NA TRBV5-1 CASTIGRGYGYTF TGCGCCAGCACCATAGGGCGGGGCTATGGCTACACCTTC
NA TRBJ1-4 NA TRBV28 CASSWDTTTNEKLFF TGTGCCAGCAGCTGGGACACAACAACTAATGAAAAACTGTTTTTT
NA TRBJ2-7 once TRBV4-3 CASSQLVGAYEQYF TGCGCCAGCAGCCAATTGGTCGGAGCCTACGAGCAGTACTTC
TRBD1 TRBJ2-7 NA TRBV27 CASSLWGQGTYEQYF TGTGCCAGCAGTTTATGGGGACAGGGGACCTACGAGCAGTACTTC
NA TRBJ2-2 NA TRBV5-4 CASSLGLGDVGELFF TGTGCCAGCAGCTTAGGGCTAGGGGACGTGGGGGAGCTGTTTTTT
NA TRBJ1-5 NA TRBV7-8 CASSPDRNQPQHF TGTGCCAGCAGCCCCGACAGAAATCAGCCCCAGCATTTT
NA TRBJ1-3 NA TRBV7-9 CASRAPGVSGNTIYF TGTGCCAGCAGGGCCCCAGGGGTCTCTGGAAACACCATATATTTT
TRBD1 TRBJ2-3 NA TRBV9 CASSKRSQGADTQYF TGTGCCAGCAGCAAGAGGTCCCAGGGGGCAGATACGCAGTATTTT
TRBD1 TRBJ1-6 NA TRBV28 CASSSPGQGYSPLHF TGTGCCAGCAGTTCCCCGGGACAGGGGTATTCACCCCTCCACTTT
NA TRBJ2-2 NA TRBV13 CASSSQQGSGELFF TGTGCCAGCAGCTCCCAACAGGGAAGCGGGGAGCTGTTTTTT
TRBD1 TRBJ2-7 NA TRBV6-5 CASREDRLYEQYF TGTGCCAGCAGAGAGGACAGGCTCTACGAGCAGTACTTC
NA TRBJ1-1 few TRBV19 CASSIGAGRPSNTEAFF TGTGCCAGTAGTATAGGGGCGGGCAGGCCCTCGAACACTGAAGCTTTCTTT
NA TRBJ2-5 NA TRBV4-2 CASSQDAGRAWETQYF TGTGCCAGCAGCCAAGACGCCGGGCGGGCGTGGGAGACCCAGTACTTC
TRBD2 TRBJ2-7 few TRBV10-3 CATDPGTSGVDEQYF TGTGCCACCGACCCCGGGACTAGCGGCGTCGACGAGCAGTACTTC
NA TRBJ2-3 NA TRBV7-9 CASSLGSTDTQYF TGTGCCAGCAGCTTGGGGTCCACAGATACGCAGTATTTT
NA TRBJ2-5 NA TRBV4-2 CASSQGGQETQYF TGTGCCAGCAGCCAAGGGGGCCAAGAGACCCAGTACTTC
TRBD2 TRBJ2-1 NA TRBV4-2 CASSPTTSGGPYNEQFF TGTGCCAGCAGCCCTACGACTAGCGGGGGGCCCTACAATGAGCAGTTCTTC
TRBD2 TRBJ2-2 NA TRBV6-5 CASSQGLAVGELFF TGTGCCAGCAGTCAGGGACTAGCGGTCGGGGAGCTGTTTTTT
NA TRBJ1-5 NA TRBV27 CASSQGRQQPQHF TGTGCCAGCAGTCAGGGTCGCCAACAGCCCCAGCATTTT
NA TRBJ2-6 NA TRBV2 CASSPDPAGANVLTF TGTGCCAGCAGTCCGGACCCTGCCGGGGCCAACGTCCTGACTTTC